One TCR beta chain is described in this entry. Random hexamers served to reverse transcribe roughly 0.45 to 1 ug RNA. One entry per CDR3 protein results from TCRdb running MiXCR on the immunoSEQ multiplex PCR reads. This sample yields roughly 400,000 distinct CDR3 sequences, of which more than 80% are seen a single time; around 0.12% belongs to the top ten. This entry belongs to a study of CD8 T cells in Susac syndrome. The CDR3 contains 15 residues. V was shortened by 1 base and J by 0 bases, with 9 bases between the two germline ends. Germline V CDR1 and CDR2: SGHAT, FQNNGV. The chain employs TRBV11-2 and TRBJ1-2; D is ambiguous. The source is a human donor with multiple sclerosis. The sequenced sample consisted of CD8+ T cells from PBMCs. The CDR3 region is CASSLGGLANYGYTF. The CDR3 nucleotides are TGTGCCAGCAGCTTAGGCGGACTTGCTAACTATGGCTACACCTTC.